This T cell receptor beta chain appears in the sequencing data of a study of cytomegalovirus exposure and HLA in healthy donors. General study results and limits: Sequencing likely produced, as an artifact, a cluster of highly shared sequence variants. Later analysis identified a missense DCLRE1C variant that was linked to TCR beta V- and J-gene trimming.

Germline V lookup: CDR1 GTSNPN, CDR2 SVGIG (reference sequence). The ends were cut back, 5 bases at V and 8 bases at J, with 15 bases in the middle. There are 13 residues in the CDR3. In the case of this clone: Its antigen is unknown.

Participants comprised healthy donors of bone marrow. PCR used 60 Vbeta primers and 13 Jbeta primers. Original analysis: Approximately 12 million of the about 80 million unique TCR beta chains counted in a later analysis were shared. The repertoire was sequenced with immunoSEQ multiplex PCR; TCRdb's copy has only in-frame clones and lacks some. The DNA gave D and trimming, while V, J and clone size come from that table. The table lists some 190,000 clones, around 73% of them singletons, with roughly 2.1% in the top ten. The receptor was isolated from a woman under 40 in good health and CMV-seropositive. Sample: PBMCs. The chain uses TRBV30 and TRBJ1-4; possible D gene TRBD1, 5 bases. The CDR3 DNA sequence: TGTGCCTGGTCGCAGGGTAAAGGGGAAAAACTGTTTTTT. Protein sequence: CAWSQGKGEKLFF.